This is a list of T cell receptor beta chains from one sample in a study of cytomegalovirus exposure and HLA in healthy donors. The data were produced by immunoSEQ multiplex PCR, yet TCRdb's version contains in-frame clones alone and is incomplete. This table has around 210,000 clones, 75% to 90% appearing once. The sample taken for sequencing was PBMCs. The receptors here all came from a woman aged 40 to 49 in good health and CMV-seronegative. The CDR3 runs from the conserved cysteine through the conserved F or W. D genes are given only for firm matches. Where a row states a size, it is once, few, many or the class of an expanded clone; other rows omit it.

V gene	clone size	J gene	D gene	CDR3 protein	CDR3 DNA
TRBV19	few	TRBJ1-5	TRBD1	CASKQGASNQPQHF	TGTGCCAGTAAACAGGGGGCAAGCAATCAGCCCCAGCATTTT
TRBV19	-	TRBJ2-7	TRBD1	CASSPRDRIYEQYF	TGTGCCAGTAGCCCCCGGGACAGGATTTACGAGCAGTACTTC
TRBV5-8	-	TRBJ1-5	-	CASSFAAGRTQPQHF	TGTGCCAGCAGCTTCGCGGCAGGGCGGACCCAGCCCCAGCATTTT
TRBV30	-	TRBJ1-6	TRBD1	CAWTGQDNSPLHF	TGTGCCTGGACGGGACAGGACAATTCACCCCTCCACTTT
TRBV7-6	-	TRBJ2-3	-	CASSLTGISTDTQYF	TGTGCCAGCAGCTTAACAGGGATTAGCACAGATACGCAGTATTTT
TRBV7-2	once	TRBJ2-1	TRBD2	CASSLAGTSGRTVF	TGTGCCAGCAGCTTAGCGGGCACTAGCGGGAGAACAGTCTTC
TRBV2	-	TRBJ2-3	TRBD2	CASSETGTSSDTQYF	TGTGCCAGCAGCGAGACCGGGACTAGCTCAGATACGCAGTATTTT
TRBV5-1	-	TRBJ1-1	-	CASKQAYTMNTEAFF	TGCGCCAGCAAACAGGCTTATACCATGAACACTGAAGCTTTCTTT
TRBV19	-	TRBJ2-7	-	CASSIYGGPSYEQYF	TGTGCCAGTAGTATATATGGCGGCCCCTCCTACGAGCAGTACTTC
TRBV12-1	-	TRBJ1-2	-	CASSSIAPGQGNYGYTF	TGTGCCAGCAGCTCGATAGCTCCGGGACAGGGGAACTATGGCTACACCTTC
TRBV5-6	few	TRBJ1-1	-	CASSLAGEAMNTEAFF	TGTGCCAGCAGCTTGGCGGGGGAGGCCATGAACACTGAAGCTTTCTTT
TRBV5-4	-	TRBJ2-3	-	CASSPTGTGSSDTQYF	TGTGCCAGCAGCCCGACCGGAACGGGATCGTCAGATACGCAGTATTTT
TRBV6-1	once	TRBJ2-7	-	CASSPAGLVGEQYF	TGTGCCAGCAGCCCTGCAGGGCTGGTTGGCGAGCAGTACTTC
TRBV1	-	TRBJ2-1	-	CTSSQGRGSSYNEQFF	TGCACCAGCAGCCAGGGGAGGGGGAGCTCCTACAATGAGCAGTTCTTC
TRBV30	-	TRBJ2-3	-	CAWNTGFTDTQYF	TGTGCCTGGAATACAGGGTTTACAGATACGCAGTATTTT
TRBV19	once	TRBJ2-7	TRBD2	CASSIVLAGHYEQYF	TGTGCCAGTAGTATCGTACTAGCGGGGCATTACGAGCAGTACTTC
TRBV30	-	TRBJ1-4	-	CAWAASEKLFF	TGTGCCTGGGCGGCGAGTGAAAAACTGTTTTTT
TRBV30	-	TRBJ1-2	-	CAWRTGLYGYTF	TGTGCCTGGAGAACGGGACTCTATGGCTACACCTTC
TRBV19	-	TRBJ2-3	-	CASSSSKAGLSTQYF	TGTGCCAGTAGTAGTTCCAAGGCGGGTCTGAGTACGCAGTATTTT
TRBV15	-	TRBJ2-3	TRBD2	CATSRRSGSLTDTQYF	TGTGCCACCAGCCGACGAAGCGGGAGCTTGACAGATACGCAGTATTTT
TRBV29-1	-	TRBJ2-5	-	CSVDRVEETQYF	TGCAGCGTTGACAGGGTTGAGGAGACCCAGTACTTC
TRBV27	-	TRBJ2-7	TRBD2	CASAEGTSGRGDEQYF	TGTGCCAGCGCCGAGGGGACTAGCGGGCGAGGGGACGAGCAGTACTTC
TRBV13	once	TRBJ2-2	-	CATQTRLTGELFF	TGTGCCACCCAGACGAGACTCACCGGGGAGCTGTTTTTT
TRBV19	-	TRBJ1-2	TRBD1	CASSITRQGSYGYTF	TGTGCCAGTAGTATAACCCGACAGGGATCCTATGGCTACACCTTC
TRBV5-1	once	TRBJ2-2	-	CASSSNAGIYTGELFF	TGCGCCAGCAGCTCCAACGCCGGGATTTACACCGGGGAGCTGTTTTTT
TRBV23-1	-	TRBJ1-2	TRBD1	CASSQSWDSLNYGYTF	TGCGCCAGCAGTCAATCGTGGGACAGCCTAAACTATGGCTACACCTTC
TRBV7-9	once	TRBJ2-7	-	CASSPVYEQYF	TGTGCCAGCAGCCCGGTGTACGAGCAGTACTTC
TRBV10-2	-	TRBJ2-3	-	CASLGLTDTQYF	TGCGCCAGCCTGGGCTTGACAGATACGCAGTATTTT
TRBV27	-	TRBJ1-2	TRBD1	CASSLSPGTANYGYTF	TGTGCCAGCAGTTTATCGCCCGGGACAGCGAACTATGGCTACACCTTC
TRBV2	-	TRBJ2-7	TRBD1	CASSTTGGQGSEQYF	TGTGCCAGCAGTACGACAGGGGGCCAAGGATCCGAGCAGTACTTC
TRBV28	-	TRBJ2-2	-	CASTDRGLLNTGELFF	TGTGCCAGCACCGATCGGGGACTGCTGAACACCGGGGAGCTGTTTTTT
TRBV28	few	TRBJ2-7	-	CASSLSSYEQYF	TGTGCCAGCAGTTTATCGTCCTACGAGCAGTACTTC
TRBV2	-	TRBJ1-2	TRBD1	CARGGQGVNYGYTF	TGTGCCAGGGGGGGACAGGGGGTTAACTATGGCTACACCTTC
TRBV6-1	-	TRBJ1-4	TRBD1	CASLDRGYEKLFF	TGTGCCAGTCTAGACAGGGGGTATGAAAAACTGTTTTTT
TRBV7-9	-	TRBJ1-2	TRBD1	CASSLGAGGNYGYTF	TGTGCCAGCAGCTTAGGAGCAGGGGGCAACTATGGCTACACCTTC
TRBV2	-	TRBJ1-1	TRBD1	CASSEQGALSTEAFF	TGTGCCAGCAGTGAACAGGGGGCGTTGAGCACTGAAGCTTTCTTT
TRBV2	-	TRBJ2-1	TRBD2	CASILAGNNEQFF	TGTGCCAGCATTTTAGCGGGGAACAATGAGCAGTTCTTC
TRBV2	-	TRBJ2-1	-	CASLETRNEQFF	TGTGCCAGCCTGGAAACTAGAAATGAGCAGTTCTTC
TRBV10-1	-	TRBJ1-1	-	CASSGRAGEGLNTEAFF	TGCGCCAGCAGTGGCAGGGCAGGGGAGGGTTTGAACACTGAAGCTTTCTTT
TRBV27	-	TRBJ2-5	-	CASSFNGEETQYF	TGTGCCAGCAGTTTTAACGGGGAAGAGACCCAGTACTTC
TRBV2	-	TRBJ2-1	-	CASSETLLYNEQFF	TGTGCCAGCAGTGAAACCCTACTTTACAATGAGCAGTTCTTC
TRBV19	-	TRBJ1-2	TRBD1	CASIPPGQGHGYTF	TGTGCCAGTATTCCCCCGGGACAGGGTCATGGCTACACCTTC
TRBV19	-	TRBJ2-7	TRBD1	CASSIAQGVSYEQYF	TGTGCCAGTAGTATAGCCCAGGGGGTCTCCTACGAGCAGTACTTC
TRBV5-8	-	TRBJ1-1	TRBD1	CASSRGQGINTEAFF	TGTGCCAGCAGCCGCGGACAGGGGATCAACACTGAAGCTTTCTTT
TRBV20-1	-	TRBJ2-5	-	CSARRGETQYF	TGCAGTGCTAGACGGGGTGAGACCCAGTACTTC
TRBV27	-	TRBJ2-7	TRBD2	CASSFSSGTSSYEQYF	TGTGCCAGCAGTTTTTCTTCCGGGACTAGTTCCTACGAGCAGTACTTC
TRBV4-1	once	TRBJ1-1	TRBD1	CASSQSPTGGAFF	TGCGCCAGCAGCCAATCCCCGACAGGGGGAGCTTTCTTT
TRBV5-8	-	TRBJ1-5	-	CASRLRDTSQPQHF	TGTGCCAGCAGGCTCCGGGACACAAGTCAGCCCCAGCATTTT
TRBV7-9	-	TRBJ1-3	-	CASSLQVHSGNTIYF	TGTGCCAGCAGCTTGCAGGTACACTCTGGAAACACCATATATTTT
TRBV5-1	few	TRBJ1-3	TRBD1	CASSRTGGNTIYF	TGCGCCAGCAGCCGGACAGGTGGAAACACCATATATTTT
TRBV30	-	TRBJ2-2	-	CAWNRENTGELFF	TGTGCCTGGAACAGGGAGAACACCGGGGAGCTGTTTTTT
TRBV18	-	TRBJ1-1	TRBD1	CASSQDEQGKAFF	TGTGCCAGCTCACAAGATGAACAGGGGAAAGCTTTCTTT
TRBV4-2	-	TRBJ1-4	TRBD1	CASSQSRTGSGEKLFF	TGTGCCAGCAGCCAAAGCAGGACAGGGTCGGGGGAAAAACTGTTTTTT
TRBV30	-	TRBJ2-1	-	CACPLYETYNEQFF	TGTGCCTGCCCTCTATACGAGACCTACAATGAGCAGTTCTTC
TRBV18	-	TRBJ2-5	TRBD2	CASSPLAPTSGRPQETQYF	TGTGCCAGCTCACCACTGGCACCGACTAGCGGGAGGCCACAAGAGACCCAGTACTTC